Listed here are 21 T cell receptor beta chains from one sample, sequenced in a study of blood T cell dynamics during melanoma immunotherapy. Method: immunoSEQ multiplex PCR; TCRdb's copy keeps in-frame clones and lacks some. The repertoire has approximately 29,000 clones, over 70% of them found once; the top ten carry around 10%. Stated time point: week 3, after first cycle of checkpoint inhibitor. Sequencing used blood, obtained from a patient treated with checkpoint blockade. The receptors stem from a human donor with melanoma.

The V gene is TRBV7-9, the J gene TRBJ2-7; TRBD2 might be the D (6 bases). V was shortened by 5 bases and J by 1 base, with 6 bases between the two germline ends. Germline V gene lookup returns CDR1 SEHNR and CDR2 FQNEAQ (reference sequence). The CDR3 sequence is 12 residues long. This CDR3 is CASSAGSYEQYF. The CDR3 DNA sequence: TGTGCCAGCAGCGCGGGGTCCTACGAGCAGTACTTC.

V is TRBV5-8 and J is TRBJ2-7; 7 nucleotides match TRBD2. The CDR3 consists of 14 residues. The junction had 6 bases not matched to a gene; V was cut back by 1 base and J by 5 bases. Per the germline V gene, CDR1 is SGHTS and CDR2 is YDEGEE. The CDR3, as DNA: TGTGCCAGCAGCTTGTTCAGGGAGGGTGACGAGCAGTACTTC. Translation: CASSLFREGDEQYF.

This chain uses TRBV10-3 with TRBJ2-5; D not resolved. The J call is in doubt because the DNA end fits TRBJ2-7 better. The CDR3 is made up of 15 amino acids. The germline CDR1 and CDR2 sequences are ENHRY and SYGVKD. CDR3 sequence reads: CAISESIWVSYEQYF. The CDR3 DNA reads as TGTGCCATCAGTGAGTCAATCTGGGTATCTTACGAGCAGTACTTC.

The genes are TRBV28 and TRBJ2-7; no clear D. Trimming took 8 bases from V and 4 from J, leaving 15 bases between them. This CDR3 has 13 residues. Germline V lookup: CDR1 MDHEN, CDR2 SYDVKM. DNA of the CDR3: TGTGCCAGCCGGGCCCCTTTGGGATACGAGCAGTACTTC. Amino acids: CASRAPLGYEQYF.

This chain uses TRBV9 with TRBJ2-3, with 10 bases aligning to TRBD2. With V trimmed by 0 bases and J by 2 bases, 9 bases remained unmatched. The CDR3 length is 18 residues. Per the germline V gene, CDR1 is SGDLS and CDR2 is YYNGEE. The CDR3 protein is CASSVVVSGGSNTDTQYF. The CDR3 DNA is TGTGCCAGCAGCGTAGTGGTTAGCGGGGGGTCAAACACAGATACGCAGTATTTT.

This clone was picked up one time. The chain employs TRBV28 and TRBJ2-7; 10 nucleotides align to TRBD1. The V segment lost 8 bases and the J segment 6 bases; nucleotides outside the gene matches: 4. In germline, CDR1 is MDHEN, CDR2 SYDVKM. This CDR3 has 12 amino acids. The CDR3 is CASRTGGAEQYF. CDR3 nucleotides: TGTGCCAGCCGGACAGGGGGGGCCGAGCAGTACTTC.

This clone came up a few times. J is TRBJ2-4 and V is TRBV4-1, with a possible D match to TRBD2 (7 bases). CDR1 MGHRA and CDR2 YSYEKL come from the germline V gene. Trimming cost V 1 base and J 8 bases, with 12 bases left between them. The CDR3 is made up of 14 amino acids. This CDR3 is CASSQVGGAYIQYF. The CDR3 region has the DNA TGCGCCAGCAGCCAAGTTGGGGGGGCTTACATTCAGTACTTC.

The chain is built from TRBV6-1 and TRBJ1-2, with D possibly matching TRBD1 (5 bases). Trimming cost V 0 bases and J 6 bases, with 17 bases left between them. CDR1 and CDR2 (germline): MNHNS, SASEGT. The CDR3 runs 16 residues. The CDR3 coding sequence is TGTGCCAGCAGTGAAGCTCAACAGGCCTTGTTAGATGGCTACACCTTC. Translated, it gives CASSEAQQALLDGYTF.

This clone was seen a few times. The V call is TRBV30, the J call TRBJ1-1; D is unclear. V was shortened by 6 bases and J by 5 bases, with 13 bases between the two germline ends. The CDR3 has 12 residues. Per germline, CDR1 GTSNPN and CDR2 SVGIG (reference sequence). The CDR3 DNA is TGTGCCTGCGCAGCTCCCCAGACTGAAGCTTTCTTT. Its translation: CACAAPQTEAFF.

The rearrangement joins TRBV29-1 to TRBJ1-2; weak D call: TRBD1 (6 bases). Germline V gives CDR1 SQVTM, CDR2 ANQGSEA. The CDR3 is made up of 14 amino acids. V lost 0 bases to trimming and J lost 6 bases, with 14 bases between them. CDR3 loop: CSVEDRQVGNGYTF. The CDR3 coding sequence is TGCAGCGTTGAAGATAGACAGGTTGGGAATGGCTACACCTTC.

This rearrangement joins TRBV15 to TRBJ2-3, with D perhaps matching TRBD2 (6 bases). This CDR3 is built from 17 residues. Trimming stripped 0 bases from V and 0 bases from J, with 13 bases between. Germline V gene lookup returns CDR1 LNHNV and CDR2 YYDKDF (reference sequence). CDR3: CATSREAGGASTDTQYF. CDR3 in DNA: TGTGCCACCAGCAGAGAGGCCGGGGGTGCTAGCACAGATACGCAGTATTTT.

The chain combines TRBV6-6 with TRBJ2-3; tentative D call: TRBD2 (6 bases). CDR1 and CDR2 (germline): MNHNY, SVGAGI (reference sequence). V was shortened by 7 bases and J by 3 bases, with 14 bases between the two germline ends. CDR3 length equals 14 residues. Here the CDR3 DNA reads TGTGCCAGCAATGGCGTCGGGGGAACAGATACGCAGTATTTT. Translating gives CASNGVGGTDTQYF.

CDR3 loop: CASSETGIFNTIYF. For the CDR3, the DNA is TGTGCCAGCAGTGAGACAGGGATCTTTAACACCATATATTTT. The J gene is TRBJ1-3, the V gene TRBV28; TRBD1 matches 7 bases. After removal of 5 bases from V and 7 bases from J, the junction contained 8 bases not matched to a gene. The CDR3 has 14 residues. Germline values: CDR1 MDHEN, CDR2 SYDVKM.

This clone was counted a single time. The V call is TRBV18, the J call TRBJ1-1; D gene uncertain. The germline gives CDR1 KGHSH, CDR2 LQKENI. V was pared by 3 bases and J by 5 bases, with 13 bases between. CDR3 length equals 14 residues. CDR3 protein: CASSPGQLGTEAFF. The CDR3 DNA sequence: TGTGCCAGCTCACCCGGGCAGCTGGGGACTGAAGCTTTCTTT.

The chain links TRBV7-9 to TRBJ2-2; 7 positions agree with TRBD1. This CDR3 comprises 14 residues. The ends lost 5 bases at V and 3 bases at J; junction bases unmatched: 3. Germline values: CDR1 SEHNR, CDR2 FQNEAQ (reference sequence). CDR3 nucleotides: TGTGCCAGCAGCCGAGGACAGGACACCGGGGAGCTGTTTTTT. Residues: CASSRGQDTGELFF.

The chain is built from TRBV5-1 and TRBJ2-7; TRBD2 might be the D (6 bases). This CDR3 comprises 15 residues. The germline gives CDR1 SGHRS, CDR2 YFSETQ. Trimming pared 0 bases from V and 0 bases from J, leaving 10 bases between. The CDR3 loop is CASSLGSGYSYEQYF. CDR3 coding DNA: TGCGCCAGCAGCTTGGGTAGCGGATACTCCTACGAGCAGTACTTC.

The CDR3 is CAISEMQGAWGDTQYF. The CDR3 DNA sequence: TGTGCCATCAGTGAGATGCAGGGGGCGTGGGGAGATACGCAGTATTTT. This rearrangement joins TRBV10-3 to TRBJ2-3, with 8 bases matching TRBD1. Losses at the gene ends were 2 bases for V and 5 bases for J; bases not matched to a gene: 9. Per germline, CDR1 ENHRY and CDR2 SYGVKD. This CDR3 has 16 amino acids.

V is TRBV6-5 and J is TRBJ1-1; D call uncertain. V was cut by 7 bases and J by 0 bases, with 12 bases left in between. Germline CDR1 is MNHEY and CDR2 is SVGAGI. The CDR3 loop spans 14 amino acids. CDR3 amino acids: CASTPGLLNTEAFF. The CDR3 DNA follows: TGTGCCAGCACCCCCGGGCTTCTGAACACTGAAGCTTTCTTT.

The chain recombines TRBV5-1 with TRBJ1-1; the D is unclear. The CDR3 runs 15 residues. Germline loops: CDR1 SGHRS, CDR2 YFSETQ. Trimming cost V 6 bases and J 1 base, with 16 bases left between them. CDR3 sequence (DNA): TGCGCCAGCAATTTGGGCTTAGAGGGGAACACTGAAGCTTTCTTT. It yields the protein CASNLGLEGNTEAFF.

V and J are TRBV6-5 and TRBJ2-6, with unresolved D. CDR3 size: 13 residues. The germline V gene has CDR1 MNHEY and CDR2 SVGAGI. Trimming took off 8 bases at V and 4 bases at J, with 9 bases between the two ends. In DNA form, the CDR3 reads TGTGCCAGCTCGGTTCCCGGGGCCAACGTCCTGACTTTC. It codes for CASSVPGANVLTF.

This chain joins TRBV5-4 and TRBJ2-5; maybe TRBD1 (6 bases). Germline V gene sequence: CDR1 SGHNT, CDR2 YYREEE (reference sequence). Trimming stripped 2 bases from V and 3 bases from J, with 11 bases between. The CDR3 length is 14 residues. The CDR3 spells CASSFPQGEETQYF. The CDR3 DNA sequence: TGTGCCAGCAGCTTTCCACAGGGAGAAGAGACCCAGTACTTC. The whole variable domain, filled in from reference TRBV5-4 and TRBJ2-5, reads ETGVTQSPTHLIKTRGQQVTLRCSSQSGHNTVSWYQQALGQGPQFIFQYYREEENGRGNFPPRFSGLQFPNYSSELNVNALELDDSALYLCASSFPQGEETQYFGPGTRLLVL.